This TCR beta chain is drawn from a study of identical twins. Regarding the study as a whole: For zero-insertion analyses, partial confounding could come from invariant MAIT and iNKT cells.

TCRdb independently ran MiXCR on the 5' RACE reads; one entry per CDR3 protein. In the table there are 550,000 to 700,000 distinct CDR3 sequences, 21% of which are singletons. From germline, CDR1 is MNHNS and CDR2 SASEGT. The CDR3 covers 14 residues. V lost 7 bases to trimming and J lost 1 base; unmatched junction nucleotides: 4. This clonotype has ten or more counts. Antigen specificity is unknown. These same data were also listed under a study on T cells expressing NK-cell markers.

This TCR was sampled from a woman aged 18-29 years in good health. The gene calls are TRBV6-1 and TRBJ1-5; 7 bases map to TRBD1. Sequences were obtained from PBMCs. In DNA form, the CDR3 reads TGTGCCAGCAACCCGACAGGGAGCAATCAGCCCCAGCATTTT. Translating gives CASNPTGSNQPQHF.